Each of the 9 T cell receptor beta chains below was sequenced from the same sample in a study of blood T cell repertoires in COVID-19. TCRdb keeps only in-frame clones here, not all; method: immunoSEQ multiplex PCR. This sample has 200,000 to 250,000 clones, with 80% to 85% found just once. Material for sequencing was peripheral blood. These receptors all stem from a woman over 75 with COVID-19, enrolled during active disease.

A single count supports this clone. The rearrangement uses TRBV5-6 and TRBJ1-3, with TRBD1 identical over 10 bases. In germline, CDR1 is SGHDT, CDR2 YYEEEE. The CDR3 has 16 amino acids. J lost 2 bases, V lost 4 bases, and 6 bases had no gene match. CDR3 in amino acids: CASSTRTGGAGNTIYF. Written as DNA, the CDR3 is TGTGCCAGCAGCACGCGGACAGGGGGAGCTGGAAACACCATATATTTT.

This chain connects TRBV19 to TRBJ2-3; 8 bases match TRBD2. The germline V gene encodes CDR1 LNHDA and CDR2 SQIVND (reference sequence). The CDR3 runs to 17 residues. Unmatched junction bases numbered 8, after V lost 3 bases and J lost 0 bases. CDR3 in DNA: TGTGCCAGTAGTATCGGTAGCGGGATTTTGAGCACAGATACGCAGTATTTT. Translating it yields CASSIGSGILSTDTQYF. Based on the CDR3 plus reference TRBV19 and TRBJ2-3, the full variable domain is DGGITQSPKYLFRKEGQNVTLSCEQNLNHDAMYWYRQDPGQGLRLIYYSQIVNDFQKGDIAEGYSVSREKKESFPLTVTSAQKNPTAFYLCASSIGSGILSTDTQYFGPGTRLTVL.

The CDR3 nucleotides read TGTGCCAGCAGCCGAATCATCGACATTTCCGGGGAGCTGTTTTTT. Translating it yields CASSRIIDISGELFF. V is TRBV7-6 and J is TRBJ2-2; D is undetermined. V lost 5 bases and J 6 bases, leaving 16 bases between the germline ends. The CDR3 covers 15 residues. Germline assignment: CDR1 SGHVS and CDR2 FNYEAQ.

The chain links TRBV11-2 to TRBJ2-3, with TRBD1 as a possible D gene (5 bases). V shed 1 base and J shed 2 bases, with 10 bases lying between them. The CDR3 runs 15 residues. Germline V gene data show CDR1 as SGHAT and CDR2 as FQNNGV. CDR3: CASSLGDGHTDTQYF. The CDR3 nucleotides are TGTGCCAGCAGCTTAGGTGACGGACACACAGATACGCAGTATTTT.

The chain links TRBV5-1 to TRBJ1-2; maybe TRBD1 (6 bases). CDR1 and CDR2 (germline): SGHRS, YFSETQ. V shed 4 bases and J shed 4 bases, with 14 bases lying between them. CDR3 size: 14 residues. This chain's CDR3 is CASSTTGGIYGYTF. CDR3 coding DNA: TGCGCCAGCAGCACGACAGGCGGTATCTATGGCTACACCTTC. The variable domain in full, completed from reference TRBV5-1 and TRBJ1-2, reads KAGVTQTPRYLIKTRGQQVTLSCSPISGHRSVSWYQQTPGQGLQFLFEYFSETQRNKGNFPGRFSGRQFSNSRSEMNVSTLELGDSALYLCASSTTGGIYGYTFGSGTRLTVV.

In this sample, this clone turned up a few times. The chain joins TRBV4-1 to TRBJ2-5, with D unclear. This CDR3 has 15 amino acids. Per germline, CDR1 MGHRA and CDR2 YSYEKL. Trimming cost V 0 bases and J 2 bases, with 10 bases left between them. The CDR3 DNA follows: TGCGCCAGCAGCCAAGATTGGCTGGAGCAAGAGACCCAGTACTTC. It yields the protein CASSQDWLEQETQYF.

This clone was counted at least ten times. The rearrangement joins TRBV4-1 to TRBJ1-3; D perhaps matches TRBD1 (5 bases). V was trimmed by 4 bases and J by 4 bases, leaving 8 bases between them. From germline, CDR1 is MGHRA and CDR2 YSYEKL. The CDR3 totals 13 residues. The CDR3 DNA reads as TGCGCCAGCAGCCCGAACAGGGGAAACACCATATATTTT. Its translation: CASSPNRGNTIYF.

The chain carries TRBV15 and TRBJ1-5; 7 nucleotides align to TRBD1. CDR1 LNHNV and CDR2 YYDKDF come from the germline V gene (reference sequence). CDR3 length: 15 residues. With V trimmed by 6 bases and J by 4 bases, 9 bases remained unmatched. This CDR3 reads CATSKDRERNQPQHF. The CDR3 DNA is TGTGCCACCAGTAAAGACAGGGAGCGAAATCAGCCCCAGCATTTT.

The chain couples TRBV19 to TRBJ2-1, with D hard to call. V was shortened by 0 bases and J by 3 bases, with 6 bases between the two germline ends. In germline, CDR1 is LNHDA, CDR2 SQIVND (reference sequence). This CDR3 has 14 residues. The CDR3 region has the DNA TGTGCCAGTAGTATAGAGCCCAGCTACAATGAGCAGTTCTTC. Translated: CASSIEPSYNEQFF.